The rows below give T cell receptor beta chains drawn from one sample of a study of cytomegalovirus exposure and HLA in healthy donors. Assay: immunoSEQ multiplex PCR; the TCRdb copy retains only in-frame clones and omits some. The repertoire includes 150,000 to 200,000 clones, around four fifths of them detected once, and approximately 2% sits in the top ten. The source material was PBMCs. These receptors all come from a female donor in good health and CMV-seronegative. Both conserved end residues are part of each CDR3. The D gene is left open where the match is weak. Part of the rows lack a size; the others show once, few, many or a class for expanded clones.

CDR3 DNA: TGTGCCAGCTTTACAAGTTTTAACACTGAAGCTTTCTTT; CDR3 protein: CASFTSFNTEAFF; V gene: TRBV28; J gene: TRBJ1-1; D gene: -; CDR3 length: 13; clone size: -
CDR3 DNA: TGCGCCAGCACCTTCCGGGACACCTCCTACAATGAGCAGTTCTTC; CDR3 protein: CASTFRDTSYNEQFF; V gene: TRBV5-1; J gene: TRBJ2-1; D gene: -; CDR3 length: 15; clone size: -
CDR3 DNA: TGTGCCAGTAGTATGGGGCCAGCGGGAGCTCGAGGTGAGCAGTTCTTC; CDR3 protein: CASSMGPAGARGEQFF; V gene: TRBV19; J gene: TRBJ2-1; D gene: TRBD2; CDR3 length: 16; clone size: -
CDR3 DNA: TGTGCCAGCAGCTTTGTGGGACTAGCGGGGGTTCAAGAAGAGTACTTC; CDR3 protein: CASSFVGLAGVQEEYF; V gene: TRBV5-6; J gene: TRBJ2-7; D gene: TRBD2; CDR3 length: 16; clone size: -
CDR3 DNA: TGCAGCGTTCCCCTCGGGATTTCCACAGATACGCAGTATTTT; CDR3 protein: CSVPLGISTDTQYF; V gene: TRBV29-1; J gene: TRBJ2-3; D gene: -; CDR3 length: 14; clone size: -
CDR3 DNA: TGCGCCAGCAGCTCACCCGGGGGAGCCGAAGCTTTCTTT; CDR3 protein: CASSSPGGAEAFF; V gene: TRBV5-1; J gene: TRBJ1-1; D gene: -; CDR3 length: 13; clone size: -
CDR3 DNA: TGTGCCAGCACTGGGACAGGGAGTTCCTACGAGCAGTACTTC; CDR3 protein: CASTGTGSSYEQYF; V gene: TRBV10-3; J gene: TRBJ2-7; D gene: TRBD1; CDR3 length: 14; clone size: -
CDR3 DNA: TGTGCCAGCAGCCCTGGGACAGGGACCACAGATACGCAGTATTTT; CDR3 protein: CASSPGTGTTDTQYF; V gene: TRBV11-3; J gene: TRBJ2-3; D gene: TRBD1; CDR3 length: 15; clone size: -
CDR3 DNA: TGCGCCAGCAGCCAAGGACAGGGATTATACGAGCAGTACTTC; CDR3 protein: CASSQGQGLYEQYF; V gene: TRBV4-1; J gene: TRBJ2-7; D gene: TRBD1; CDR3 length: 14; clone size: -
CDR3 DNA: TGTGCCAGCAGCTCGCTAGCGGGAGTGACAGATACGCAGTATTTT; CDR3 protein: CASSSLAGVTDTQYF; V gene: TRBV7-3; J gene: TRBJ2-3; D gene: TRBD2; CDR3 length: 15; clone size: few
CDR3 DNA: TGTGCCAGTAGTATGGCACCAGGGAATTCACCCCTCCACTTT; CDR3 protein: CASSMAPGNSPLHF; V gene: TRBV19; J gene: TRBJ1-6; D gene: -; CDR3 length: 14; clone size: few
CDR3 DNA: TGTGCCAGCTCACCCTCGGGGACTGAAGCTTTCTTT; CDR3 protein: CASSPSGTEAFF; V gene: TRBV18; J gene: TRBJ1-1; D gene: -; CDR3 length: 12; clone size: -
CDR3 DNA: TGTGCCAGCAGCTCCCCCTCCCCACTAGCGGGAGGTTCGAACACCGGGGAGCTGTTTTTT; CDR3 protein: CASSSPSPLAGGSNTGELFF; V gene: TRBV11-3; J gene: TRBJ2-2; D gene: TRBD2; CDR3 length: 20; clone size: once
CDR3 DNA: TGTGCCAGTAGTCTCAGCGGGCCCCAAGAGACCCAGTACTTC; CDR3 protein: CASSLSGPQETQYF; V gene: TRBV19; J gene: TRBJ2-5; D gene: -; CDR3 length: 14; clone size: -
CDR3 DNA: TGTGCCAGCAGCGTCGGAACTAGCGGGAGGGGAAATGAGCAGTTCTTC; CDR3 protein: CASSVGTSGRGNEQFF; V gene: TRBV9; J gene: TRBJ2-1; D gene: TRBD2; CDR3 length: 16; clone size: -
CDR3 DNA: TGTGCCAGTAGTATATCGGGTCTCAGCTCCTACAATGAGCAGTTCTTC; CDR3 protein: CASSISGLSSYNEQFF; V gene: TRBV19; J gene: TRBJ2-1; D gene: -; CDR3 length: 16; clone size: -
CDR3 DNA: TGTGCCAGCAGCTCTAGCGGGGGCGACACCGGGGAGCTGTTTTTT; CDR3 protein: CASSSSGGDTGELFF; V gene: TRBV7-3; J gene: TRBJ2-2; D gene: TRBD2; CDR3 length: 15; clone size: -
CDR3 DNA: TGTGCCAGCAGTGGGGCTACTAGCCCAGATACGCAGTATTTT; CDR3 protein: CASSGATSPDTQYF; V gene: TRBV2; J gene: TRBJ2-3; D gene: -; CDR3 length: 14; clone size: few
CDR3 DNA: TGTGCCAGCAGCTCTACCCCCTCGAGCGGGAGGGCCATCGATGAGCAGTTCTTC; CDR3 protein: CASSSTPSSGRAIDEQFF; V gene: TRBV7-3; J gene: TRBJ2-1; D gene: TRBD2; CDR3 length: 18; clone size: -
CDR3 DNA: TGTGCCACCAGCAGAGACCCATTCGTGCTAGCTGATGAGCAGTTCTTC; CDR3 protein: CATSRDPFVLADEQFF; V gene: TRBV15; J gene: TRBJ2-1; D gene: -; CDR3 length: 16; clone size: -
CDR3 DNA: TGTGCCATCAGTGAGCCAGGACAGTCGAACACTGAAGCTTTCTTT; CDR3 protein: CAISEPGQSNTEAFF; V gene: TRBV10-3; J gene: TRBJ1-1; D gene: -; CDR3 length: 15; clone size: once
CDR3 DNA: TGCGCCAGCAGCCCCGGAGGGGTTATTGAGCAGTTCTTC; CDR3 protein: CASSPGGVIEQFF; V gene: TRBV5-1; J gene: TRBJ2-1; D gene: -; CDR3 length: 13; clone size: few
CDR3 DNA: TGTGCCAGCAGCCTCCTTGGGGGGAGAAGTACAGATACGCAGTATTTT; CDR3 protein: CASSLLGGRSTDTQYF; V gene: TRBV4-2; J gene: TRBJ2-3; D gene: -; CDR3 length: 16; clone size: -
CDR3 DNA: TGTGCCAGTAGCCCCTTGGCAGGGATCCCCTTGAACACTGAAGCTTTCTTT; CDR3 protein: CASSPLAGIPLNTEAFF; V gene: TRBV19; J gene: TRBJ1-1; D gene: -; CDR3 length: 17; clone size: -
CDR3 DNA: TGTGCCTGGAGTGTACGCGGGACAGGGACCTACGAGCAGTACTTC; CDR3 protein: CAWSVRGTGTYEQYF; V gene: TRBV30; J gene: TRBJ2-7; D gene: TRBD1; CDR3 length: 15; clone size: -
CDR3 DNA: TGTGCCAGCAGCCCCGACAGGGGAAGTGAAAAACTGTTTTTT; CDR3 protein: CASSPDRGSEKLFF; V gene: TRBV6-5; J gene: TRBJ1-4; D gene: TRBD1; CDR3 length: 14; clone size: few
CDR3 DNA: TGTGCCAGCAGTGAAGAAATAGCGGGGGGAGATGAGCAGTTCTTC; CDR3 protein: CASSEEIAGGDEQFF; V gene: TRBV2; J gene: TRBJ2-1; D gene: TRBD2; CDR3 length: 15; clone size: -
CDR3 DNA: TGTGCCAGCACCACCGGGGTCACAGATACGCAGTATTTT; CDR3 protein: CASTTGVTDTQYF; V gene: TRBV6-5; J gene: TRBJ2-3; D gene: -; CDR3 length: 13; clone size: -
CDR3 DNA: TGTGCTAGTGGTTTGGGACTCACAGGGGGAGGAGGCTACACCTTC; CDR3 protein: CASGLGLTGGGGYTF; V gene: TRBV12-5; J gene: TRBJ1-2; D gene: TRBD1; CDR3 length: 15; clone size: -
CDR3 DNA: TGTGCCAGCAGTTCGGGACAGGAAGGTTCACCCCTCCACTTT; CDR3 protein: CASSSGQEGSPLHF; V gene: TRBV6-5; J gene: TRBJ1-6; D gene: TRBD1; CDR3 length: 14; clone size: few
CDR3 DNA: TGTGCCAGCAGTGTGACCGGGACAGGAAGATACACTGAAGCTTTCTTT; CDR3 protein: CASSVTGTGRYTEAFF; V gene: TRBV25-1; J gene: TRBJ1-1; D gene: TRBD1; CDR3 length: 16; clone size: -
CDR3 DNA: TGTGCCAGTAGTAGCGGGAGCGGGGGTAAAATGGGCAAAAACATTCAGTACTTC; CDR3 protein: CASSSGSGGKMGKNIQYF; V gene: TRBV19; J gene: TRBJ2-4; D gene: TRBD2; CDR3 length: 18; clone size: -
CDR3 DNA: TGCGCCAGCAGCTTGGGACTAGAAAGGGAGCAGTACTTC; CDR3 protein: CASSLGLEREQYF; V gene: TRBV5-1; J gene: TRBJ2-7; D gene: -; CDR3 length: 13; clone size: few
CDR3 DNA: TGTGCCAGCAGTGTCAACTTCCTCAGCGCGAGCTCTGGAAACACCATATATTTT; CDR3 protein: CASSVNFLSASSGNTIYF; V gene: TRBV6-1; J gene: TRBJ1-3; D gene: -; CDR3 length: 18; clone size: -
CDR3 DNA: TGCGCCAGCAGCTTGTTCAGCCCGGGGGGTGACAACTATGGCTACACCTTC; CDR3 protein: CASSLFSPGGDNYGYTF; V gene: TRBV5-1; J gene: TRBJ1-2; D gene: -; CDR3 length: 17; clone size: -
CDR3 DNA: TGTGCCAGCAGCCTAGATCCCCTAGCGGGAGGCTCCTACGAGCAGTACTTC; CDR3 protein: CASSLDPLAGGSYEQYF; V gene: TRBV5-4; J gene: TRBJ2-7; D gene: TRBD2; CDR3 length: 17; clone size: -
CDR3 DNA: TGTGCCAGCAGCCACGGAGACCCCCAAGAGACCCAGTACTTC; CDR3 protein: CASSHGDPQETQYF; V gene: TRBV11-3; J gene: TRBJ2-5; D gene: -; CDR3 length: 14; clone size: -
CDR3 DNA: TGTGCCACCAGCAGAGATCCGCGAGTGACAGATACGCAGTATTTT; CDR3 protein: CATSRDPRVTDTQYF; V gene: TRBV15; J gene: TRBJ2-3; D gene: -; CDR3 length: 15; clone size: once
CDR3 DNA: TGTGCCAGCAGCCAAGGGACAAGACTGGGGACCCAGTACTTC; CDR3 protein: CASSQGTRLGTQYF; V gene: TRBV14; J gene: TRBJ2-5; D gene: -; CDR3 length: 14; clone size: -
CDR3 DNA: TGTGCCAGCAGCCGTCAGCGGGGGGGGGACACCGGGGAGCTGTTTTTT; CDR3 protein: CASSRQRGGDTGELFF; V gene: TRBV11-3; J gene: TRBJ2-2; D gene: TRBD2; CDR3 length: 16; clone size: few
CDR3 DNA: TGTGCCACCCCGGGACAGTATAATTCACCCCTCCACTTT; CDR3 protein: CATPGQYNSPLHF; V gene: TRBV19; J gene: TRBJ1-6; D gene: TRBD1; CDR3 length: 13; clone size: few
CDR3 DNA: TGTGCCAGCAGCAAAGGACAGGGCCCTTTCAATCAGCCCCAGCATTTT; CDR3 protein: CASSKGQGPFNQPQHF; V gene: TRBV7-2; J gene: TRBJ1-5; D gene: TRBD1; CDR3 length: 16; clone size: once
CDR3 DNA: TGTGCCAGCAGCTTAAACAGGGGCGAGCAGTACTTC; CDR3 protein: CASSLNRGEQYF; V gene: TRBV7-2; J gene: TRBJ2-7; D gene: TRBD1; CDR3 length: 12; clone size: -
CDR3 DNA: TGCAGCGTTGTACGACAGCCGAACACTGAAGCTTTCTTT; CDR3 protein: CSVVRQPNTEAFF; V gene: TRBV29-1; J gene: TRBJ1-1; D gene: -; CDR3 length: 13; clone size: -
CDR3 DNA: TGTGCCAGCAGCTTAGTTGGGAGGGGACGGGGGACCGGGGAGCTGTTTTTT; CDR3 protein: CASSLVGRGRGTGELFF; V gene: TRBV7-2; J gene: TRBJ2-2; D gene: TRBD2; CDR3 length: 17; clone size: -
CDR3 DNA: TGTGCCAGCAGTTATCAGGACAACTACACCTTC; CDR3 protein: CASSYQDNYTF; V gene: TRBV6-6; J gene: TRBJ1-2; D gene: -; CDR3 length: 11; clone size: -
CDR3 DNA: TGTGCCAGCAGCTTAGTTTTTGAGGGTACACCCCTCCACTTT; CDR3 protein: CASSLVFEGTPLHF; V gene: TRBV7-2; J gene: TRBJ1-6; D gene: -; CDR3 length: 14; clone size: -
CDR3 DNA: TGTGCCAGTAGTACCTTAGCGGGTATCTCCTACAATGAGCAGTTCTTC; CDR3 protein: CASSTLAGISYNEQFF; V gene: TRBV19; J gene: TRBJ2-1; D gene: TRBD2; CDR3 length: 16; clone size: -
CDR3 DNA: TGTGCCAGCGGGGAGGAAGCAACACAGGTCTATGGCTACACCTTC; CDR3 protein: CASGEEATQVYGYTF; V gene: TRBV2; J gene: TRBJ1-2; D gene: -; CDR3 length: 15; clone size: -
CDR3 DNA: TGCGCCAGCAGCCAAGATTGGGGGGGTGGCTATTCACCCCTCCACTTT; CDR3 protein: CASSQDWGGGYSPLHF; V gene: TRBV4-1; J gene: TRBJ1-6; D gene: -; CDR3 length: 16; clone size: -
CDR3 DNA: TGTGCCAGCAGCGGGGGGACTAGCGGCCTCACAGATACGCAGTATTTT; CDR3 protein: CASSGGTSGLTDTQYF; V gene: TRBV9; J gene: TRBJ2-3; D gene: TRBD2; CDR3 length: 16; clone size: few
CDR3 DNA: TGTGCCATCAGTGACGGGAGTAAAAACATTCAGTACTTC; CDR3 protein: CAISDGSKNIQYF; V gene: TRBV10-3; J gene: TRBJ2-4; D gene: -; CDR3 length: 13; clone size: few
CDR3 DNA: TGTGCCAGCTCTTCCTCCGGGGGAGGAGGAGTGAACACTGAAGCTTTCTTT; CDR3 protein: CASSSSGGGGVNTEAFF; V gene: TRBV18; J gene: TRBJ1-1; D gene: -; CDR3 length: 17; clone size: -
CDR3 DNA: TGTGCCAGCAGCTCCCCCCCAGGGACAGGGGGCACAGATACGCAGTATTTT; CDR3 protein: CASSSPPGTGGTDTQYF; V gene: TRBV7-3; J gene: TRBJ2-3; D gene: TRBD1; CDR3 length: 17; clone size: -
CDR3 DNA: TGTGCCATCCTAGCGGGAGGGACAGATACGCAGTATTTT; CDR3 protein: CAILAGGTDTQYF; V gene: TRBV6-1; J gene: TRBJ2-3; D gene: TRBD2; CDR3 length: 13; clone size: -
CDR3 DNA: TGTGCCTGGGGGACAGGGGGCTACGAGCAGTACTTC; CDR3 protein: CAWGTGGYEQYF; V gene: TRBV30; J gene: TRBJ2-7; D gene: TRBD1; CDR3 length: 12; clone size: -
CDR3 DNA: TGTGCCAGCAGCCCTAGTTTGACTAGCGGGGGTACAGATACGCAGTATTTT; CDR3 protein: CASSPSLTSGGTDTQYF; V gene: TRBV7-7; J gene: TRBJ2-3; D gene: TRBD2; CDR3 length: 17; clone size: few
CDR3 DNA: TGTGCCAGATACAGGGCCCCGAACACTGAAGCTTTCTTT; CDR3 protein: CARYRAPNTEAFF; V gene: TRBV21-1; J gene: TRBJ1-1; D gene: -; CDR3 length: 13; clone size: few